These 32 T cell receptor beta chains were all obtained from the same sample, sequenced in a study of T cells in Graves' hyperthyroidism and ophthalmopathy. The CDR3 regions of TCR beta were amplified from RNA transcripts. With the HTBI primer set, the TCR CDR3 went through a first round of RT-PCR. TCRdb analysed the multiplex PCR reads with MiXCR anew, one entry per CDR3 protein. The sample has 500,000 to 600,000 distinct CDR3 sequences; 20% are singletons. The sequencing sample was made of blood. The source of these receptors is a man aged 40-50 years with Graves' ophthalmopathy.

This clonotype was counted many times. J is TRBJ2-1 and V is TRBV11-1, with 10 bases matching TRBD2. This CDR3 has 17 residues. CDR1 and CDR2 from the germline V gene are SGHAT and FQDESV (reference sequence). The V segment lost 3 bases and the J segment 4 bases; nucleotides outside the gene matches: 9. This CDR3 reads CASSFAPSGRGYNEQFF. The CDR3 bases are TGTGCCAGCAGCTTCGCTCCAAGCGGGAGGGGTTACAATGAGCAGTTCTTC. Based on the CDR3 plus reference TRBV11-1 and TRBJ2-1, the full variable domain is EAEVAQSPRYKITEKSQAVAFWCDPISGHATLYWYRQILGQGPELLVQFQDESVVDDSQLPKDRFSAERLKGVDSTLKIQPAELGDSAMYLCASSFAPSGRGYNEQFFGPGTRLTVL.

This clonotype came up many times. V is TRBV3-1 and J is TRBJ1-5; no clear D. Germline CDR1 is LGHDT and CDR2 is YNNKEL (reference sequence). The CDR3 has 12 residues. The V end was cut by 1 base, the J end by 7 bases, with 5 bases between. The CDR3 is CASSQGWQPQHF. In DNA, the CDR3 is TGTGCCAGCAGCCAAGGTTGGCAGCCCCAGCATTTT.

This clonotype was observed at least ten times. The V call is TRBV27, the J call TRBJ2-5; the match to TRBD2 covers 9 bases. After removal of 3 bases from V and 5 bases from J, the junction contained 4 bases not matched to a gene. Germline V CDR1 and CDR2: MNHEY, SMNVEV (reference sequence). CDR3 length equals 14 residues. The CDR3, as DNA: TGTGCCAGCAGTTTCGCTAGCGGGGTGGAGACCCAGTACTTC. This encodes CASSFASGVETQYF.

This clonotype has only a few counts. This chain uses TRBV10-2 with TRBJ1-2; D not resolved. This CDR3 region has 14 residues. Germline V lookup: CDR1 WSHSY, CDR2 SAAADI. The V and J ends lost 5 bases and 5 bases respectively, with 15 bases between them. CDR3 sequence: CASSPGLSYYGYTF. CDR3 in DNA: TGCGCCAGCAGTCCGGGATTGAGCTATTATGGCTACACCTTC.

The V call is TRBV3-1, the J call TRBJ1-3; D not certain. Trimming removed 3 bases at V and 0 bases at J, with 9 bases between. This CDR3 is built from 15 residues. The germline V gene encodes CDR1 LGHDT and CDR2 YNNKEL (reference sequence). The CDR3 region is CASSHPDHSGNTIYF. The CDR3 DNA is TGTGCCAGCAGCCACCCGGACCACTCTGGAAACACCATATATTTT.

The table lists this clonotype with a few counts. The chain carries TRBV6-1 and TRBJ2-3; TRBD2 is a possible D gene (6 bases). The CDR3 has 14 residues. The V gene's germline CDR1 is MNHNS and CDR2 SASEGT. With 10 bases removed from V and 3 bases from J, the gap between germline ends came to 17 bases. CDR3 residues: CATFGGPLTDTQYF. In DNA, the CDR3 is TGTGCCACGTTCGGGGGTCCTCTAACAGATACGCAGTATTTT.

This rearrangement joins TRBV5-6 to TRBJ2-7; weak D call: TRBD1 (5 bases). Trimming stripped 5 bases from V and 7 bases from J, with 13 bases between. The V gene's germline CDR1 is SGHDT and CDR2 YYEEEE. The CDR3 contains 12 residues. CDR3 residues: CASRGRGREQYF. The DNA of the CDR3 is TGTGCCAGCAGAGGAAGGGGCCGGGAGCAGTACTTC.

The rearrangement links TRBV12-5 to TRBJ2-1, with D perhaps matching TRBD2 (6 bases). V was cut by 6 bases and J by 2 bases, with 11 bases left in between. The length of the CDR3 is 14 residues. Germline V lookup: CDR1 LGHNT, CDR2 FRNRAP. The chain's CDR3 is CASGEGSPYNEQFF. As DNA, the CDR3 is TGTGCTAGTGGGGAGGGGAGTCCCTACAATGAGCAGTTCTTC.

The V gene is TRBV6-1, the J gene TRBJ2-7; 12 bases fit TRBD2. Germline V lookup: CDR1 MNHNS, CDR2 SASEGT. J gave up 4 bases and V 6 bases, and 10 bases lay outside the gene matches. This CDR3 comprises 16 residues. Here the CDR3 reads CASRILPSGGAYEQYF. The DNA for the CDR3 is TGTGCCAGCAGGATCCTCCCTAGCGGGGGGGCGTACGAGCAGTACTTC.

This clonotype was counted at least ten times. The rearrangement uses TRBV7-2 and TRBJ2-7; 8 bases fit TRBD2. With V trimmed by 7 bases and J by 6 bases, 14 bases remained unmatched. Germline CDR1 reads SGHTA; CDR2 reads FQGNSA. The CDR3 covers 15 residues. DNA for the CDR3: TGTGCCAGCACCCCTAATAGCGGGATTCGCTCCGAGCAGTACTTC. Protein product: CASTPNSGIRSEQYF.

This clonotype was seen just once. The chain has TRBV4-1 and TRBJ2-7, with D possibly TRBD1 on 6 matching bases. Germline V CDR1 and CDR2: MGHRA, YSYEKL. The CDR3 runs to 16 residues. With 1 base removed from V and 2 bases from J, the gap between germline ends came to 15 bases. CDR3 DNA: TGCGCCAGCAGCCAAGGAACAGGGCGAGGAGCCTACGAGCAGTACTTC. Its translation: CASSQGTGRGAYEQYF.

The V gene is TRBV28, the J gene TRBJ2-1; 9 nucleotides line up with TRBD1. CDR3 size: 15 residues. Trimming removed 6 bases from V and 8 bases from J; junction bases left unmatched: 11. Germline V gene sequence: CDR1 MDHEN, CDR2 SYDVKM. CDR3 region: CASRPGQGEVHEQFF. The CDR3 coding sequence is TGTGCCAGCAGGCCGGGACAGGGCGAAGTCCATGAGCAGTTCTTC.

This clonotype has a handful of counts. The chain carries TRBV29-1 and TRBJ1-2, with D possibly being TRBD1 (5 bases). CDR1 is SQVTM, CDR2 ANQGSEA, per germline. The CDR3 covers 14 residues. Trimming removed 3 bases from V and 4 bases from J, with 15 bases in between. The CDR3 loop reads CSVDHPTERYGYTF. The DNA of the CDR3 is TGCAGCGTTGACCACCCGACAGAGCGCTATGGCTACACCTTC.

This clonotype was seen a few times. V is TRBV20-1 and J is TRBJ2-7; D uncertain. Germline V gene data show CDR1 as DFQATT and CDR2 as SNEGSKA (reference sequence). CDR3 length equals 12 residues. V shed 6 bases and J shed 0 bases, with 9 bases lying between them. The CDR3 region is CSATETSYEQYF. CDR3 sequence (DNA): TGCAGTGCGACGGAAACCTCCTACGAGCAGTACTTC.

This clonotype was counted many times. The V gene is TRBV3-1, the J gene TRBJ2-7, with D possibly called TRBD1 or TRBD2 (5 bases each). The germline V gene has CDR1 LGHDT and CDR2 YNNKEL (reference sequence). The CDR3 has 16 amino acids. V was pared by 1 base and J by 2 bases, with 15 bases between. The CDR3 DNA reads TGTGCCAGCAGCCAAGCTACCCCGGGGCACCCCTACGAGCAGTACTTC. It encodes CASSQATPGHPYEQYF.

The rearrangement uses TRBV2 and TRBJ2-7, with D possibly TRBD1 on 5 matching bases. The CDR3 is 14 amino acids. Germline assignment: CDR1 SNHLY and CDR2 FYNNEI. V shed 2 bases and J shed 2 bases, with 10 bases lying between them. The CDR3 region is CASSEQGLTYEQYF. DNA for the CDR3: TGTGCCAGCAGTGAACAGGGCCTTACCTACGAGCAGTACTTC. The entire variable domain, with the rest obtained from reference TRBV2 and TRBJ2-7, is as follows: EPEVTQTPSHQVTQMGQEVILRCVPISNHLYFYWYRQILGQKVEFLVSFYNNEISEKSEIFDDQFSVERPDGSNFTLKIRSTKLEDSAMYFCASSEQGLTYEQYFGPGTRLTVT.

This rearrangement joins TRBV7-9 to TRBJ2-2, with TRBD2 matching 11 bases. Germline V gives CDR1 SEHNR, CDR2 FQNEAQ (reference sequence). There are 17 residues in the CDR3. V gave up 4 bases and J gave up 5 bases; unmatched junction bases: 9. The CDR3 sequence is CASSSKPTSGSTGELFF. The CDR3 nucleotides read TGTGCCAGCAGCTCTAAGCCTACTAGCGGGAGTACCGGGGAGCTGTTTTTT.

Ten or more counts support this clonotype. V is TRBV11-2 and J is TRBJ2-1, with 9 bases that match TRBD2. The CDR3 is 15 residues long. The germline CDR1 and CDR2 sequences are SGHAT and FQNNGV. V lost 5 bases to trimming and J lost 4 bases; unmatched junction nucleotides: 6. CDR3 amino acids: CASSTREGYYNEQFF. The DNA of the CDR3 is TGTGCCAGCAGCACGCGGGAGGGATATTACAATGAGCAGTTCTTC.

This clonotype came up many times. CDR3: CASSLERRYGYTF. For the CDR3, the DNA is TGTGCCAGCAGTCTCGAGAGGAGGTATGGCTACACCTTC. V is TRBV6-2 or TRBV6-3 and J is TRBJ1-2; D is ambiguous. The CDR3 runs 13 residues. The V gene lost 5 bases and the J gene lost 5 bases, with 12 bases spanning the gap. Per germline, CDR1 MNHEY and CDR2 SVGEGT.

The CDR3 reads CASSTPGTNQPQHF. In DNA, the CDR3 is TGTGCCAGTAGTACCCCAGGCACCAATCAGCCCCAGCATTTT. The chain combines TRBV19 with TRBJ1-5, with D uncertain. The CDR3 runs 14 residues. V was cut by 4 bases and J by 3 bases, with 10 bases left in between. Germline CDR1 is LNHDA and CDR2 is SQIVND (reference sequence).

This clonotype was seen more than once but under ten times. This rearrangement joins TRBV7-9 to TRBJ1-2, with D possibly being TRBD1 (5 bases). CDR3 length: 15 amino acids. Germline V CDR1 and CDR2: SEHNR, FQNEAQ (reference sequence). V shed 6 bases and J shed 4 bases, with 18 bases lying between them. This CDR3 reads CASRRGQAGPYGYTF. In nucleotides, the CDR3 is TGTGCCAGCAGACGCGGGCAGGCGGGACCCTATGGCTACACCTTC.

This clonotype was seen many times. The V gene is TRBV12-3 or TRBV12-4, the J gene TRBJ2-5, with D unresolved. This CDR3 has 14 residues. Trimming pared 2 bases from V and 4 bases from J, leaving 11 bases between. The CDR3 DNA sequence: TGTGCCAGCAGTTTATCCGTTAGCCGAGAGACCCAGTACTTC. It translates to CASSLSVSRETQYF.

This clonotype was recorded a few times. The chain recombines TRBV7-8 with TRBJ2-7, with TRBD1 identical over 8 bases. The length of the CDR3 is 15 residues. Per the germline V gene, CDR1 is SGHVS and CDR2 is FQNEAQ. J lost 3 bases, V lost 5 bases, and 9 bases had no gene match. Here the CDR3 reads CASSQRQGRLYEQYF. Here the CDR3 DNA reads TGTGCCAGCAGCCAGAGACAGGGGAGACTCTACGAGCAGTACTTC.

V gene TRBV5-1 combines with J gene TRBJ2-5, with a tentative D call TRBD1 (7 bases). The germline gives CDR1 SGHRS, CDR2 YFSETQ. V was shortened by 4 bases and J by 3 bases, with 16 bases between the two germline ends. The length of the CDR3 is 15 residues. Here the CDR3 DNA reads TGCGCCAGCAGCCCGATTTTCAGGGGGGAAGAGACCCAGTACTTC. Translated, it gives CASSPIFRGEETQYF.

This clonotype was detected a few times. This sequence joins TRBV15 and TRBJ2-1; D is ambiguous. The CDR3 is made up of 12 amino acids. CDR1 and CDR2 (germline): LNHNV, YYDKDF (reference sequence). Trimming shortened V by 0 bases and J by 8 bases, and 5 bases separated the two germline ends. The CDR3 region is CATSRDRYEQFF. The CDR3 DNA is TGTGCCACCAGCAGAGATCGGTATGAGCAGTTCTTC.

This clonotype was observed at least ten times. V usage is TRBV7-8 and J usage is TRBJ1-3, with TRBD1 as a possible D gene (5 bases). The CDR3 consists of 13 residues. Deletions cut 4 bases from V and 3 bases from J, with 7 bases between. Germline V gene sequence: CDR1 SGHVS, CDR2 FQNEAQ. The CDR3 spells CASSSQGGNTIYF. CDR3 in DNA: TGTGCCAGCAGCTCCCAGGGTGGAAACACCATATATTTT.

This clonotype was picked up a small number of times. J is TRBJ2-1 and V is TRBV9; 14 positions agree with TRBD2. Germline V gives CDR1 SGDLS, CDR2 YYNGEE. The CDR3 sequence is 13 residues long. Trimming cost V 9 bases and J 11 bases; bases outside gene matches: 7. CDR3 coding DNA: TGTGCCACTTCGACTAGCGGGAGGGATCAGCAGTTCTTC. Its translation is CATSTSGRDQQFF.

The chain employs TRBV28 and TRBJ2-1; TRBD2 aligns across 10 bases. Looked up from germline, CDR1 is MDHEN and CDR2 is SYDVKM. The CDR3 totals 17 residues. The ends lost 2 bases at V and 8 bases at J; junction bases unmatched: 12. CDR3 in DNA: TGTGCCAGCAGTTTAGGCCGAGCGGGAGGGCCTCAGGATGAGCAGTTCTTC. This gives the protein CASSLGRAGGPQDEQFF.

This clonotype was recorded many times. The V call is TRBV3-1, the J call TRBJ2-7, with no clear D. Germline V gives CDR1 LGHDT, CDR2 YNNKEL (reference sequence). The V end was cut by 4 bases, the J end by 3 bases, with 16 bases between. CDR3 length: 15 amino acids. CDR3 region: CASSPTVGTIYEQYF. In nucleotides, the CDR3 is TGTGCCAGCAGCCCTACGGTAGGCACTATCTACGAGCAGTACTTC.

J is TRBJ1-1 and V is TRBV2, with D unresolved. The CDR3 is made up of 17 amino acids. CDR1 and CDR2 from the germline V gene are SNHLY and FYNNEI. V shed 0 bases and J shed 5 bases, with 19 bases lying between them. In DNA form, the CDR3 reads TGTGCCAGCAGTGAAGCGGTCGGGATAGGAGCGGGAACTGAAGCTTTCTTT. This sequence encodes CASSEAVGIGAGTEAFF.

This clonotype turned up a few times. The rearrangement joins TRBV28 to TRBJ2-2, with D uncertain. Germline V CDR1 and CDR2: MDHEN, SYDVKM. The V gene lost 7 bases and the J gene lost 7 bases, with 7 bases spanning the gap. The CDR3 is made up of 11 amino acids. The CDR3 protein is CASNQHGELFF. CDR3 bases: TGTGCCAGCAATCAACACGGGGAGCTGTTTTTT. Full variable domain (missing parts from reference TRBV28 and TRBJ2-2): DVKVTQSSRYLVKRTGEKVFLECVQDMDHENMFWYRQDPGLGLRLIYFSYDVKMKEKGDIPEGYSVSREKKERFSLILESASTNQTSMYLCASNQHGELFFGEGSRLTVL.

This chain joins TRBV6-2 or TRBV6-3 and TRBJ2-6; D ambiguous. V lost 3 bases and J 0 bases, leaving 3 bases between the germline ends. Germline CDR1 reads MNHEY; CDR2 reads SVGEGT. The CDR3 extends over 14 amino acids. Here the CDR3 reads CASSYGSGANVLTF. The CDR3 DNA follows: TGTGCCAGCAGTTATGGCTCTGGGGCCAACGTCCTGACTTTC.